Each of the 14 T cell receptor beta chains below was sequenced from the same sample in a study of regulatory T cells in long-lasting Graves disease. Building of the TCR beta libraries involved iRepertoire HTBI primers and Arm-PCR of CDR3 regions. TCRdb used MiXCR to reprocess the multiplex PCR reads, holding one entry per CDR3 protein. This table holds around 480,000 distinct CDR3 sequences, roughly 15% found once. Time point: newly diagnosed GD, antithyroid drugs for less than 3 months. The TCR library was made from RNA that had been extracted from PBMCs in TRIzol. The same sample was also studied in work on T cells in Graves' hyperthyroidism and ophthalmopathy.

Sequenced material: peripheral blood mononuclear cells (PBMCs), taken at new diagnosis, from a patient treated with antithyroid drugs. All receptors derive from a woman in her forties or fifties with Graves disease.

This clonotype showed up many times. The genes are TRBV2 and TRBJ1-1, with TRBD1 identical over 8 bases. Trimming took 9 bases from V and 0 from J; bases not matched to a gene: 12. CDR1 is SNHLY and CDR2 is FYNNEI in the germline V gene. The CDR3 contains 16 residues. CDR3 bases: TGTGCCAGTCGCCTCCGGGACAGGAACATGAACACTGAAGCTTTCTTT. Its protein product is CASRLRDRNMNTEAFF.

This sequence joins TRBV6-2 or TRBV6-3 and TRBJ1-1, with D hard to call. The CDR3 sequence is 14 residues long. Looked up from germline, CDR1 is MNHEY and CDR2 is SVGEGT. V lost 5 bases to trimming and J lost 1 base, with 11 bases between them. The CDR3 spells CASSESLANTEAFF. The CDR3 coding sequence is TGTGCCAGCAGTGAATCGTTGGCGAACACTGAAGCTTTCTTT.

This clonotype was observed at least ten times. The rearrangement joins TRBV2 to TRBJ2-1; D not resolved. From germline, CDR1 is SNHLY and CDR2 FYNNEI. This CDR3 has 12 amino acids. With 2 bases removed from V and 8 bases from J, the gap between germline ends came to 7 bases. CDR3 region: CASSEQVDEQFF. The CDR3 nucleotides read TGTGCCAGCAGTGAACAGGTCGATGAGCAGTTCTTC.

The table lists this clonotype with many counts. This sequence joins TRBV5-1 and TRBJ1-1; 11 bases fit TRBD1. CDR3 length equals 16 residues. Per germline, CDR1 SGHRS and CDR2 YFSETQ. V dropped 0 bases and J dropped 5; count of bases not matched to a gene: 6. Written as DNA, the CDR3 is TGCGCCAGCAGCTTGGCCCCCGGGACAGGGGGGACTGAAGCTTTCTTT. This sequence encodes CASSLAPGTGGTEAFF.

This clonotype was detected ten times or more. This chain uses TRBV28 with TRBJ2-7, with 7 nucleotides matching TRBD1. This CDR3 contains 11 residues. CDR1 is MDHEN, CDR2 SYDVKM, per germline. V shed 7 bases and J 6 bases; nucleotides not matched to a gene: 3. CDR3 in amino acids: CASTGGREQYF. The DNA of the CDR3 is TGTGCCAGCACAGGGGGACGCGAGCAGTACTTC.

This clonotype appeared many times. This rearrangement joins TRBV12-3 or TRBV12-4 to TRBJ2-5; a weak D match, TRBD2 (5 bases). Trimming took 1 base from V and 2 from J, leaving 8 bases between them. This CDR3 has 14 residues. The CDR3: CASSLGLLQETQYF. CDR3 sequence (DNA): TGTGCCAGCAGTTTAGGACTACTTCAAGAGACCCAGTACTTC.

This clonotype was seen repeatedly, ten times or more. The chain recombines TRBV7-9 with TRBJ2-2; perhaps TRBD1 as D (5 bases). The CDR3 spans 15 residues. With 5 bases removed from V and 5 bases from J, the gap between germline ends came to 15 bases. Germline CDR1 SEHNR, CDR2 FQNEAQ (reference sequence). CDR3 nucleotide sequence: TGTGCCAGCAGCACCAGGGTCTTGGGGACCGGGGAGCTGTTTTTT. It encodes CASSTRVLGTGELFF.

Many counts were recorded for this clonotype. The chain combines TRBV11-2 with TRBJ1-1; no reliable D call. This CDR3 region has 13 residues. With 5 bases removed from V and 1 base from J, the gap between germline ends came to 8 bases. In germline, CDR1 is SGHAT, CDR2 FQNNGV. The chain's CDR3 is CASSDAPNTEAFF. The CDR3 coding sequence is TGTGCCAGCAGCGATGCACCGAACACTGAAGCTTTCTTT.

The chain couples TRBV5-5 to TRBJ2-2, with D perhaps TRBD1 (5 bases). V was trimmed by 2 bases and J by 7 bases, leaving 12 bases between them. The germline CDR1 and CDR2 sequences are SGHKS and YYEKEE (reference sequence). There are 14 residues in the CDR3. The chain's CDR3 is CASSLRGSGGELFF. CDR3 DNA: TGTGCCAGCAGCTTAAGGGGCAGTGGCGGGGAGCTGTTTTTT.

The rearrangement uses TRBV11-3 and TRBJ1-2; 8 positions match TRBD1. CDR1 is SGHNT, CDR2 YENEEA, per germline. The V and J ends lost 4 bases and 8 bases, in that order; junction bases with no gene match: 6. The CDR3 is 13 residues long. CDR3 residues: CASSSDRATGYTF. DNA of the CDR3: TGTGCCAGCAGCTCGGACAGGGCGACCGGCTACACCTTC.

This clonotype was seen repeatedly, ten times or more. The V gene is TRBV20-1, the J gene TRBJ2-5; D might be TRBD2 (5 bases). Trimming took off 6 bases at V and 5 bases at J, with 16 bases between the two ends. CDR1 is DFQATT, CDR2 SNEGSKA, per germline (reference sequence). The length of the CDR3 is 13 residues. The CDR3 bases are TGCAGTGCCCCCCTGCCGGGGAGCGAGACCCAGTACTTC. Amino acids: CSAPLPGSETQYF.

This clonotype was seen repeatedly, ten times or more. This chain links TRBV7-2 with TRBJ1-2; the D gene is possibly TRBD1 (5 bases). Trimming took off 5 bases at V and 2 bases at J, with 15 bases between the two ends. Germline CDR1 SGHTA, CDR2 FQGNSA. The CDR3 contains 15 residues. The CDR3 DNA is TGTGCCAGCAGCGGGGGGACTGCAAGAAACTATGGCTACACCTTC. Its protein is CASSGGTARNYGYTF.

The chain carries TRBV20-1 and TRBJ1-5; TRBD1 is a possible D gene (6 bases). Trimming shortened V by 0 bases and J by 7 bases, and 13 bases separated the two germline ends. There are 14 residues in the CDR3. The germline gives CDR1 DFQATT, CDR2 SNEGSKA (reference sequence). DNA for the CDR3: TGCAGTGCTAGAGATCCAGGGGCTTTGCAGCCCCAGCATTTT. This codes for CSARDPGALQPQHF.

This clonotype appeared many times. The CDR3 nucleotides are TGTGCCTGGAGTGTAGTTGTTTCGAACACCGGGGAGCTGTTTTTT. This codes for CAWSVVVSNTGELFF. The V gene is TRBV30, the J gene TRBJ2-2; D ambiguous. V was shortened by 0 bases and J by 0 bases, with 8 bases between the two germline ends. The V gene's germline CDR1 is GTSNPN and CDR2 SVGIG (reference sequence). The CDR3 covers 15 residues.